The present T cell receptor (beta chain) was sequenced within a study of radiotherapy plus CTLA-4 blockade in lung cancer. Sequenced by immunoSEQ multiplex PCR; TCRdb stores in-frame clones only, minus some. Among about 59,000 clones listed, just under 85% were seen once. The CDR3 runs 15 residues. CDR1 and CDR2 (germline): SGHNT, YYREEE (reference sequence). V trimming: 5 bases; J trimming: 5 bases; junction bases outside the gene matches: 11. Whole-study findings and limits: Best predicting response, reportedly, were early blood T cell clone dynamics, with interferon-beta.

As for this clone: Its antigen is not identified.

The TCR originated in a human donor with non-small cell lung cancer whose response to radiotherapy plus ipilimumab could not be evaluated. The specimen comprised peripheral blood, sampled from a patient treated with radiotherapy plus ipilimumab. This rearrangement joins TRBV5-4 to TRBJ1-2, with TRBD1 identical over 8 bases. The CDR3 loop reads CASRPGQGEGYGYTF. The DNA for the CDR3 is TGTGCCAGCAGACCCGGACAGGGCGAGGGGTATGGCTACACCTTC. Supplemented by reference TRBV5-4 and TRBJ1-2, the full variable domain reads ETGVTQSPTHLIKTRGQQVTLRCSSQSGHNTVSWYQQALGQGPQFIFQYYREEENGRGNFPPRFSGLQFPNYSSELNVNALELDDSALYLCASRPGQGEGYGYTFGSGTRLTVV.